This T cell receptor beta chain came from a study of shared clonotypes between healthy human individuals (dated by TCRdb to between 2020 and 2021). Regarding the complete study: The cohort comprised a couple of women and a few men aged 18 to 49 years. For each donor, three plates each were used for CD4 naive and CD4 memory, two plates were used for CD8 naive, and one plate was used for CD8 memory. Between about 0.9 and 9 billion PBMCs per donor were obtained by leukapheresis. To estimate repertoire size and how much clonotype sharing occurs between individuals, the study deeply sequenced the blood TCR repertoires of 5 or 6 healthy adults. To increase sequencing depth and limit assay-specific biases, different laboratories used diverse techniques to prepare libraries and sequence TCR repertoires. Here is what the overall study found, with its caveats: Rarefaction of sorted-subset datasets indicated incomplete sequencing despite the large sequencing depth. Pairwise subsampling led to the expectation that sequencing depth would affect the degree of clonotype sharing among donors. Estimated clonotype richness was generally larger for naive than for memory subsets. Sharing across a few donors was observed for 4.5% to 6.5% of naive CD4, around 3.5% of naive CD8, roughly 2.4% of memory CD4, and about 0.4% of memory CD8 clonotypes. Clonotypes shared by all four sorted-subset donors showed higher generation probabilities than non-shared clonotypes. Sampling was restricted to blood, and TCR repertoires in tissue are likely to differ from TCR repertoires in blood. The genetic and exposure-history diversity represented was limited by the small number of donors.

V drops 2 bases and J drops 0 bases, leaving 12 bases in between. The CDR3 numbers 16 residues from cysteine through phenylalanine. Only CDR3 DNA remains: 48 bases, in frame from the first base. Based on the germline V gene (reference sequence), the CDR1 and CDR2 sequences are SGHNT and YYREEE. TCR CDR3 regions were amplified from genomic DNA by multiplex PCR using the deep immunoSEQ assay. Genomic DNA extracted from each cell subset was distributed evenly over all wells of several immunoSEQ 96-well plates, and each plate served as one replicate. Each replicate PCR for sorted subsets received 200 ng genomic DNA, equal to about 30,000 T cell genomes. Purified libraries were quantified with a Qubit 3.0 fluorometer, sized on a Bioanalyzer 2100, and re-quantified with the KAPA Library Quantification kit. A separate single-read 150-cycle Illumina NextSeq 550 flow cell was used to sequence each immunoSEQ 96-well plate. From the authors' description of their analysis: Because the immunoSEQ output held only junctional sequences and lacked quality scores, the filtering could not match the filtering applied to full-length reads. Sequences were annotated with PyIR, a Python wrapper for IgBLAST v1.9, using IMGT germline references to assign V/J genes and CDR3. Reads were removed for weak V/J assignments (E-value above 1e-6), missing CDR3, stop codons, out-of-frame junctions, or ambiguous translated residues. V3J clonotypes were defined as sequences sharing an identical inferred V gene, J gene, and CDR3 amino acid sequence. Percentage overlap between repertoires was calculated by dividing the number of shared unique clonotypes by the size of the smaller repertoire. Richness of each repertoire was evaluated using RTK rarefaction, the Chao1 estimator, and Recon v2.1 estimates of unobserved clonotypes. Generation probabilities were computed with OLGA for all TCRbeta clonotypes obtained by the gDNA method from several donors. TCRdb stores this immuneACCESS table with in-frame sequences only. Part of the clones is absent; in the studies checked, under half of the shortfall reflects unresolved V genes, and no reason is known for the rest. That table is the source of V, J and clone size, and D and trimming were worked out from the DNA. The sample table shows 2 million to 2.5 million clones, and over 90% are seen once. The ten largest make up 0.39% of the sample.

Comment on this clone: It lacks a known antigen. No per-base quality is available; no much larger clone lies one base away.

The donors were healthy, HIV-negative adults with no recently reported acute infections or vaccinations. Every donor was a Caucasian adult residing in Nashville, Tennessee, USA. CD4+ T cells were enriched by magnetic negative selection, after which naive cells were positively selected on CD45RA and the negative fraction was taken as the memory subset. Blood was obtained by leukapheresis, after which PBMCs were separated by Ficoll-Histopaque density gradient centrifugation and cryopreserved in liquid nitrogen vapor phase. Purity and quantity of every magnetically sorted T cell population were checked by analytical flow cytometry. From each sorted fraction, genomic DNA was isolated and quantified by UV absorbance on a Nanodrop 2000c.

The clonotype originates from a man aged 18 to 30 in good health. Some clones in this sample may be carry-over from other donors' samples. The chain employs TRBV5-4 and TRBJ1-3; the D gene cannot be named for sure. What was sequenced was naive CD4+ T cells from PBMCs. What the cell subset or site label conveys for this sample: CD45RA+ positively selected. Here is the DNA: TGTGCCAGCAGCTTAGCGGGGTGGGACTCTGGAAACACCATATATTTT. Its product reads: CASSLAGWDSGNTIYF. The full variable domain, completed from the reference TRBV5-4 and TRBJ1-3 proteins outside the CDR3, reads ETGVTQSPTHLIKTRGQQVTLRCSSQSGHNTVSWYQQALGQGPQFIFQYYREEENGRGNFPPRFSGLQFPNYSSELNVNALELDDSALYLCASSLAGWDSGNTIYFGEGSWLTVV.